The subject of this entry is one T cell receptor beta chain. Its antigen is not identified. The data are from a study of shared clonotypes between healthy human individuals. Using immunoSEQ multiplex PCR, the repertoire was profiled, and TCRdb retains in-frame clones only, with some absent. The sample includes about 1 million clones, about 74% of them seen just once. General study points: Larger estimated richness was generally recorded for naive subsets relative to memory subsets. The researchers took only blood, and tissue repertoires probably look different.

Unmatched junction bases numbered 2, after V lost 1 base and J lost 0 bases. The germline CDR1 and CDR2 sequences are KGHSH and LQKENI. The CDR3 totals 16 residues. This TCR derives from a man between 18 and 35 years old in good health. This chain connects TRBV18 to TRBJ2-3, with 9 bases fitting TRBD1. Sequencing used memory CD4+ T cells sorted from blood. Subset of the sample: CD45RA-negative fraction. The CDR3 DNA is TGTGCCAGCTCACCACTGGGGACAGGGAGCACAGATACGCAGTATTTT. Amino acids: CASSPLGTGSTDTQYF. Supplemented by reference TRBV18 and TRBJ2-3, the full variable domain reads NAGVMQNPRHLVRRRGQEARLRCSPMKGHSHVYWYRQLPEEGLKFMVYLQKENIIDESGMPKERFSAEFPKEGPSILRIQQVVRGDSAAYFCASSPLGTGSTDTQYFGPGTRLTVL.